This record looks at one TCR beta chain sequence and its context. The source material, RNA transcripts, was used to amplify TCR beta CDR3 regions. First-round RT-PCR with HTBI primers amplified the TCR CDR3 region. MiXCR was run by TCRdb on the multiplex PCR reads, yielding one entry per CDR3 protein. The profile shows over 150,000 distinct CDR3 sequences, roughly a sixth of them singletons. This specimen belongs to a study of T cells in Graves' hyperthyroidism and ophthalmopathy. Germline assignment: CDR1 MDHEN and CDR2 SYDVKM. The germline V and J ends were trimmed by 9 bases and 5 bases, with 17 bases remaining between them. The length of the CDR3 is 15 residues.

The gene calls are TRBV28 and TRBJ2-6, with TRBD1 as a possible D gene (6 bases). This clonotype was obtained from a woman between 50 and 59 years old with Graves' hyperthyroidism. The sequenced material came from blood. The CDR3, as DNA: TGTGCCAGTAAATCTCAGGGGATCTGGGCCAACGTCCTGACTTTC. Amino acids: CASKSQGIWANVLTF.